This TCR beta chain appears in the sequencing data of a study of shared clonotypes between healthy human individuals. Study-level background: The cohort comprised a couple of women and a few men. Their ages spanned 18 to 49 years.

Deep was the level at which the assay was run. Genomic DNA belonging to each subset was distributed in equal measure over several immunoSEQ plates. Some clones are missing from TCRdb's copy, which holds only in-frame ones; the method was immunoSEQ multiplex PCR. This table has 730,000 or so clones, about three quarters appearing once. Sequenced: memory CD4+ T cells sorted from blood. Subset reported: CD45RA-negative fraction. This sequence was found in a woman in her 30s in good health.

CDR3 sequence reads: CASSLYGAGYEQYF. CDR3 DNA sequence: TGTGCCAGCTCTCTGTACGGAGCCGGCTACGAGCAGTACTTC. The genes are TRBV18 and TRBJ2-7; D ambiguous. V lost 6 bases to trimming and J lost 3 bases, with 15 bases between them. The CDR3 loop spans 14 amino acids. The germline CDR1 and CDR2 sequences are KGHSH and LQKENI. Full variable domain (rest looked up from reference TRBV18 and TRBJ2-7): NAGVMQNPRHLVRRRGQEARLRCSPMKGHSHVYWYRQLPEEGLKFMVYLQKENIIDESGMPKERFSAEFPKEGPSILRIQQVVRGDSAAYFCASSLYGAGYEQYFGPGTRLTVT.